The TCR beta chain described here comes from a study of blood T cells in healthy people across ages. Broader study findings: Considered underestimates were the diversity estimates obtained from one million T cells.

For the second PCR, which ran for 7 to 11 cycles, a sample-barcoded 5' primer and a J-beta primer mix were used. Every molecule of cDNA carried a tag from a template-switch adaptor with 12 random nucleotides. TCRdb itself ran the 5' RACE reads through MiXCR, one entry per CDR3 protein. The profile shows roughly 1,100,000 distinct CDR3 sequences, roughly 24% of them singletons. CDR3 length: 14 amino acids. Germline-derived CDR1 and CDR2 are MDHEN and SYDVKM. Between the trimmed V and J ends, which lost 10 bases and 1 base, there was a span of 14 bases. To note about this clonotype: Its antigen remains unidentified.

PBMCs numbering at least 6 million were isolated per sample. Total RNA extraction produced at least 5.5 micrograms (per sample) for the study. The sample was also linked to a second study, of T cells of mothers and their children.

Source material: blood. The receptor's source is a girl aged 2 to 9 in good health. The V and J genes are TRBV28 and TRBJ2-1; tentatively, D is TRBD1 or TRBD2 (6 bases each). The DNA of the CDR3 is TGTGCCATTCAGGGGAGGTCATCCTACAATGAGCAGTTCTTC. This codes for CAIQGRSSYNEQFF.